The 18 T cell receptor beta chains presented below share a single source sample, sequenced in a study of low-dose radiotherapy and immunotherapy resistance in tumors. cDNA synthesis used a TRAV/TRBV-specific primer set for both chains. TCRs were amplified for 15 to 20 PCR cycles with a constant-region primer and V-primer adapter. Via MiXCR, TCRdb re-called the reads, giving one row per CDR3 protein. The sample holds about 7,300 distinct CDR3 sequences; 75% to 85% are singletons and the top ten take roughly 6%. These receptor sequences come from a human donor with advanced metastatic prostate, ovarian, gallbladder or colorectal cancer (not recorded which). This table probably holds off-target reads from a library built for another chain.

About this clonotype: No DNA is shown, since the ends of the CDR3 on it are uncertain; the CDR3 is the one TCRdb lists. The chain carries TRBV10-1 and TRBJ2-2; the listed D gene, TRBD1, was not tested against the DNA. The CDR3 is 17 residues long, counting both termini. Germline assignment: CDR1 WNHNN and CDR2 SYGVQD (reference sequence). CDR3 amino acids: CASSDPDRAGTPGSCFF.

The chain carries TRBV11-3 and TRBJ1-6; D call uncertain. The V end was cut by 2 bases, the J end by 7 bases, with 9 bases between. This CDR3 contains 14 residues. Per germline, CDR1 SGHNT and CDR2 YENEEA. CDR3 nucleotides: TGTGCCAGCAGCTTAAGTCAGGAAAATTCACCCCTCCACTTT. As protein: CASSLSQENSPLHF. Supplemented by reference TRBV11-3 and TRBJ1-6, the full variable domain reads EAGVVQSPRYKIIEKKQPVAFWCNPISGHNTLYWYLQNLGQGPELLIRYENEEAVDDSQLPKDRFSAERLKGVDSTLKIQPAELGDSAVYLCASSLSQENSPLHFGNGTRLTVT.

The chain carries TRBV12-3 or TRBV12-4 and TRBJ1-1; 8 bases are a match to TRBD1. With 5 bases clipped from V and 3 bases from J, the junction kept 8 bases outside the gene matches. The CDR3 totals 15 residues. The CDR3 DNA follows: TGTGCCAGCAGTCAACGACAGGGGTATCACACTGAAGCTTTCTTT. Protein: CASSQRQGYHTEAFF.

J is TRBJ2-5 and V is TRBV6-5, with D perhaps matching TRBD1 (6 bases). Germline V lookup: CDR1 MNHEY, CDR2 SVGAGI. The CDR3 has 13 amino acids. With 7 bases removed from V and 1 base from J, the gap between germline ends came to 10 bases. The CDR3 reads CASTKDSQETQYF. The CDR3, as DNA: TGTGCCAGCACTAAGGACAGCCAAGAGACCCAGTACTTC.

This clonotype has only a few counts. This sequence joins TRBV11-2 and TRBJ2-5, with TRBD2 matching 7 bases. The ends lost 5 bases at V and 1 base at J; junction bases unmatched: 4. This CDR3 is 14 amino acids long. Germline CDR1 is SGHAT and CDR2 is FQNNGV. This CDR3 reads CASSPAGLQETQYF. The CDR3 DNA is TGTGCCAGCAGCCCAGCGGGGCTCCAAGAGACCCAGTACTTC.

This clonotype was seen a few times. This CDR3 reads CASKKTTGYAEAFF. CDR3 DNA: TGTGCCAGCAAAAAGACGACGGGTTATGCTGAAGCTTTCTTT. The J gene is TRBJ1-1, the V gene TRBV2; D uncertain. The CDR3 is 14 residues long. CDR1 and CDR2 from the germline V gene are SNHLY and FYNNEI. Trimming pared 7 bases from V and 6 bases from J, leaving 18 bases between.

The V and J genes are TRBV12-3 or TRBV12-4 and TRBJ2-7; D gene uncertain. The length of the CDR3 is 14 residues. V was shortened by 3 bases and J by 5 bases, with 14 bases between the two germline ends. In DNA, the CDR3 is TGTGCCAGCAGTTTGGTAGGGTTCCGGAACGAGCAGTACTTC. Translation gives CASSLVGFRNEQYF.

This clonotype was detected a few times. The chain employs TRBV6-1 and TRBJ2-1; 12 bases are a match to TRBD1. V lost 6 bases, J lost 8 bases, and 2 bases stayed unmatched. CDR3 size: 13 residues. Germline V lookup: CDR1 MNHNS, CDR2 SASEGT. Written as DNA, the CDR3 is TGTGCCAGCAGGGGACAGGGGGCCGATGAGCAGTTCTTC. As protein: CASRGQGADEQFF.

This clonotype was counted only a few times. The rearrangement links TRBV5-1 to TRBJ1-1; D is unclear. Germline V gene data show CDR1 as SGHRS and CDR2 as YFSETQ. V lost 1 base and J lost 1, with 5 bases in between. The CDR3 spans 13 residues. CDR3 coding DNA: TGCGCCAGCAGCTTGTTCGGGAACACTGAAGCTTTCTTT. It is translated as CASSLFGNTEAFF.

The chain uses TRBV6-2 or TRBV6-3 and TRBJ1-1; D gene uncertain. CDR1 and CDR2 from the germline V gene are MNHEY and SVGEGT. The CDR3 extends over 13 amino acids. Trimming left V 0 bases short and J 3 bases short, with 5 bases between. The chain's CDR3 is CASSYSRDTEAFF. The CDR3 nucleotides read TGTGCCAGCAGTTACTCGAGGGACACTGAAGCTTTCTTT.

This rearrangement joins TRBV11-2 to TRBJ2-4; D is ambiguous. In germline, CDR1 is SGHAT, CDR2 FQNNGV. V lost 7 bases and J lost 0, with 10 bases in between. The CDR3 has 14 amino acids. The CDR3 loop is CASTAALAKNIQYF. CDR3 sequence (DNA): TGTGCCAGCACCGCAGCCCTAGCCAAAAACATTCAGTACTTC.

The chain recombines TRBV7-2 with TRBJ1-5, with D hard to call. This CDR3 spans 14 amino acids. Germline V gives CDR1 SGHTA, CDR2 FQGNSA. The V gene lost 3 bases and the J gene lost 2 bases, with 8 bases spanning the gap. CDR3 sequence (DNA): TGTGCCAGCAGCTTTACGTTCGGCAATCAGCCCCAGCATTTT. It yields the protein CASSFTFGNQPQHF.

The chain links TRBV28 to TRBJ2-1; 16 positions match TRBD2. Trimming removed 10 bases from V and 2 bases from J; junction bases left unmatched: 8. The CDR3 loop spans 17 amino acids. The germline gives CDR1 MDHEN, CDR2 SYDVKM. The CDR3 loop is CATLPGLAGGPYNEQFF. The CDR3 DNA follows: TGTGCCACCCTCCCGGGACTAGCGGGGGGGCCCTACAATGAGCAGTTCTTC. The whole variable domain, filled in from reference TRBV28 and TRBJ2-1, reads DVKVTQSSRYLVKRTGEKVFLECVQDMDHENMFWYRQDPGLGLRLIYFSYDVKMKEKGDIPEGYSVSREKKERFSLILESASTNQTSMYLCATLPGLAGGPYNEQFFGPGTRLTVL.

The chain employs TRBV6-8 and TRBJ2-3; D gene unclear. CDR1 is MNHGY and CDR2 is SAAAGT in the germline V gene. Between the trimmed V and J ends, which lost 5 bases and 3 bases, there was a span of 9 bases. This CDR3 has 13 residues. CDR3 nucleotides: TGTGCCAGCAGTGATACGCGGACAGATACGCAGTATTTT. As protein: CASSDTRTDTQYF.

This chain joins TRBV6-6 and TRBJ1-2; 8 nucleotides align to TRBD1. V shed 5 bases, J shed 8 bases, and the junction held 10 bases outside the gene matches. This CDR3 has 14 amino acids. The V gene's germline CDR1 is MNHNY and CDR2 SVGAGI (reference sequence). DNA for the CDR3: TGTGCCAGCAGTCGGGTGGACAGGGCGGAGGGCTACACCTTC. This translates into CASSRVDRAEGYTF.

The CDR3: CASSPRSGAYNEQFF. CDR3 coding DNA: TGTGCCAGCAGCCCCAGGAGCGGGGCTTACAATGAGCAGTTCTTC. The chain is built from TRBV12-3 or TRBV12-4 and TRBJ2-1; 7 bases agree with TRBD2. V dropped 6 bases and J dropped 4; count of bases not matched to a gene: 9. The CDR3 runs to 15 residues.

The gene calls are TRBV12-3 or TRBV12-4 and TRBJ2-7; 7 nucleotides match TRBD1. Unmatched junction bases numbered 2, after V lost 5 bases and J lost 4 bases. There are 12 residues in the CDR3. The DNA of the CDR3 is TGTGCCAGCAGTCTACAGGGGTACGAGCAGTACTTC. Translation gives CASSLQGYEQYF.

The chain combines TRBV4-1 with TRBJ2-3; D call uncertain. Germline V gene data show CDR1 as MGHRA and CDR2 as YSYEKL. Trimming pared 0 bases from V and 1 base from J, leaving 8 bases between. There are 15 residues in the CDR3. The CDR3 DNA reads as TGCGCCAGCAGCCAAGATCCGGCCCGCACAGATACGCAGTATTTT. The encoded protein is CASSQDPARTDTQYF.